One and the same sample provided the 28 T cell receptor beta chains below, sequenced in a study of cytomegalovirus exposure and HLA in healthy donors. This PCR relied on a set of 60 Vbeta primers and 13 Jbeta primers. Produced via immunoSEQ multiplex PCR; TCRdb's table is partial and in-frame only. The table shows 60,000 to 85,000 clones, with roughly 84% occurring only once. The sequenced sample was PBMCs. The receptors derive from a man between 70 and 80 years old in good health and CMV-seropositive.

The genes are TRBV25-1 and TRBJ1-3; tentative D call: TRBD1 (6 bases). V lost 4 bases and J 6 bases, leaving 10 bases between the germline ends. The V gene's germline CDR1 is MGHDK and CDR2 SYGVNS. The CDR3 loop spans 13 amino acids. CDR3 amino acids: CASSGGGENTIYF. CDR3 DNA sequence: TGTGCCAGCAGTGGCGGGGGCGAAAACACCATATATTTT.

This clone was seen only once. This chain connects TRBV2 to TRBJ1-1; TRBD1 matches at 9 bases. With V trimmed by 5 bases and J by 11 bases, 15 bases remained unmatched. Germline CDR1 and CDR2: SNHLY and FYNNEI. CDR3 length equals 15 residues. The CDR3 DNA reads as TGTGCCAGCAGTCAAGGGACAGGGTATGGGGCTACGGCTTTCTTT. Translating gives CASSQGTGYGATAFF.

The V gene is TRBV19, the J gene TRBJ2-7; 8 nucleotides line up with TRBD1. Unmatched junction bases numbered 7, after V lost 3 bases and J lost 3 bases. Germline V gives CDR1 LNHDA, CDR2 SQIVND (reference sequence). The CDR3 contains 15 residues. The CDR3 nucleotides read TGTGCCAGTAGTATTGGGGGGACAGGCGGCTACGAGCAGTACTTC. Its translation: CASSIGGTGGYEQYF.

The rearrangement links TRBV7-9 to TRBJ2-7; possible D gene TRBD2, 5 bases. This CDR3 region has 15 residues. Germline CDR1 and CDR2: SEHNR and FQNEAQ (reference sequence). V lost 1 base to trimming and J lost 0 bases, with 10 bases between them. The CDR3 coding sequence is TGTGCCAGCAGCTTAGGAAGCGGAGCCTCCTACGAGCAGTACTTC. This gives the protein CASSLGSGASYEQYF.

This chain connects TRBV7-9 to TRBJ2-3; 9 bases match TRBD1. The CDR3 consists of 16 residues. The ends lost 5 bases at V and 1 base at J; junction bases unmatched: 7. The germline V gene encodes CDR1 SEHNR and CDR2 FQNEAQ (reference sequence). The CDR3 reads CASSKKDRGGTDTQYF. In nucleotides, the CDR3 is TGTGCCAGCAGCAAGAAGGACAGGGGTGGCACAGATACGCAGTATTTT.

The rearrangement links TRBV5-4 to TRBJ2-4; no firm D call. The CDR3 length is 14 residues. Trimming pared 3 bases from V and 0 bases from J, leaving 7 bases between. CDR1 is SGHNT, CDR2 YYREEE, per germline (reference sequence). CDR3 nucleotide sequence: TGTGCCAGCAGCTCCCTACTAGCCAAAAACATTCAGTACTTC. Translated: CASSSLLAKNIQYF.

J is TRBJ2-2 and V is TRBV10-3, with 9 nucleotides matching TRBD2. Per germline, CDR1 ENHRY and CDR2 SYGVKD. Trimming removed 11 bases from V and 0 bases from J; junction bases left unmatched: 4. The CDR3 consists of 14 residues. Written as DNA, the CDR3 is TGTGCCGTATGCGGGGGGGCGAACACCGGGGAGCTGTTTTTT. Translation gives CAVCGGANTGELFF.

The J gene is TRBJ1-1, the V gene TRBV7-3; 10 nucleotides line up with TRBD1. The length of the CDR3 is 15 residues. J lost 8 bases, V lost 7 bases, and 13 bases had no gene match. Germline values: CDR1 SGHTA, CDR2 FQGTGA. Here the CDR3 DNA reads TGTGCCAGCAACCCGACAGGGGGCTCTTTAACCGAAGCTTTCTTT. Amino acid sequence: CASNPTGGSLTEAFF.

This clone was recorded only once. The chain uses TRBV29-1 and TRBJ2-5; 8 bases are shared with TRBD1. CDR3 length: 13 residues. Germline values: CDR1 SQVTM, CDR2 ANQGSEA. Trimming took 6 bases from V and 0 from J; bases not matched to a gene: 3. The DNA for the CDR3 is TGCAGCGTCTACAGGGGGTACCAAGAGACCCAGTACTTC. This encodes CSVYRGYQETQYF.

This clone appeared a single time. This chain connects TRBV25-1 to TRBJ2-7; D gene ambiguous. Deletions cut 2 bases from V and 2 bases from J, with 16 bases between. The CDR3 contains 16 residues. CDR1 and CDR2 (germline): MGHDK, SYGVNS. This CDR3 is CASSEPRSPTPYEQYF. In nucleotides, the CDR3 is TGTGCCAGCAGTGAACCTCGGTCCCCCACCCCCTACGAGCAGTACTTC.

The CDR3 nucleotides read TGTGCTAGTGGTCCGGGACTAACCTACAATGAGCAGTTCTTC. Translating it yields CASGPGLTYNEQFF. The rearrangement joins TRBV12-5 to TRBJ2-1; 7 bases fit TRBD2. The CDR3 is made up of 14 amino acids. With V trimmed by 5 bases and J by 2 bases, 3 bases remained unmatched. Germline V CDR1 and CDR2: LGHNT, FRNRAP.

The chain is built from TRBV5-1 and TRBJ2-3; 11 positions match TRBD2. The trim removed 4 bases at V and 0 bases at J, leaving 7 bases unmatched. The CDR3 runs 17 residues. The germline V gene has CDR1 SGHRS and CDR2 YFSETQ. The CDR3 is CASSPGTSGISTDTQYF. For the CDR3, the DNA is TGCGCCAGCAGCCCGGGGACTAGCGGAATTAGCACAGATACGCAGTATTTT.

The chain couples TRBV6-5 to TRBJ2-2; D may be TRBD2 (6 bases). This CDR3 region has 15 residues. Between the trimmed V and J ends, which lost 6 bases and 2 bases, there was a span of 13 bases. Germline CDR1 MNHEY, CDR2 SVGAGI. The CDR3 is CASRTLAENTGELFF. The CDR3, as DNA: TGTGCCAGCAGGACGTTAGCGGAAAACACCGGGGAGCTGTTTTTT.

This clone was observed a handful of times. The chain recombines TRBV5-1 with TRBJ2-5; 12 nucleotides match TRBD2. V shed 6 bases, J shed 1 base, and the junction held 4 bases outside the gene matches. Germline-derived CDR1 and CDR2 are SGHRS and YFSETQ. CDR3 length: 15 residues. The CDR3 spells CASTLAGGTQETQYF. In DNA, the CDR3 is TGCGCCAGCACCCTAGCGGGAGGGACCCAAGAGACCCAGTACTTC.

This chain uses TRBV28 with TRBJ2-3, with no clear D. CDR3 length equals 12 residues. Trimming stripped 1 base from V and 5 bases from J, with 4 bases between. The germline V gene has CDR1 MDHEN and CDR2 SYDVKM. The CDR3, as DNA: TGTGCCAGCAGTTTATCCCAAGATACGCAGTATTTT. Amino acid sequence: CASSLSQDTQYF.

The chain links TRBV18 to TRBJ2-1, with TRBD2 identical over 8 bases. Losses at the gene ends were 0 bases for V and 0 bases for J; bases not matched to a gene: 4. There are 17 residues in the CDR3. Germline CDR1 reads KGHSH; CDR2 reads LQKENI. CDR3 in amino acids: CASSPPGTRSSYNEQFF. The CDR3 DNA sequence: TGTGCCAGCTCACCACCGGGGACTAGGAGCTCCTACAATGAGCAGTTCTTC. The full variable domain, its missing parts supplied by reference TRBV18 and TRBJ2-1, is NAGVMQNPRHLVRRRGQEARLRCSPMKGHSHVYWYRQLPEEGLKFMVYLQKENIIDESGMPKERFSAEFPKEGPSILRIQQVVRGDSAAYFCASSPPGTRSSYNEQFFGPGTRLTVL.

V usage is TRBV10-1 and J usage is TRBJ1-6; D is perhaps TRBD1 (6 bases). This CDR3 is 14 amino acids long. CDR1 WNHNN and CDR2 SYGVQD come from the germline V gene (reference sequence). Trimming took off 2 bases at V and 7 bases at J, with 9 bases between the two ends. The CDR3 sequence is CASSETQGNSPLHF. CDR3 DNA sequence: TGCGCCAGCAGTGAGACCCAGGGGAATTCACCCCTCCACTTT.

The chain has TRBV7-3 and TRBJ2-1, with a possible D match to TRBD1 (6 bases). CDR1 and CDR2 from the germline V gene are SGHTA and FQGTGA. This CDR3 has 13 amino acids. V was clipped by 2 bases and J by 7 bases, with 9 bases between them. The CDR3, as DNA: TGTGCCAGCAGCTTATACAGGGCAAATGAGCAGTTCTTC. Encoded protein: CASSLYRANEQFF.

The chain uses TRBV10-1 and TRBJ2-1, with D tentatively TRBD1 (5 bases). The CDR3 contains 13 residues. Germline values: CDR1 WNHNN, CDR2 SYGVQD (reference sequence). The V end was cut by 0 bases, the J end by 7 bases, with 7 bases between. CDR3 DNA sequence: TGCGCCAGCAGTGAGTCAGGGGTTAATGAGCAGTTCTTC. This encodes CASSESGVNEQFF.

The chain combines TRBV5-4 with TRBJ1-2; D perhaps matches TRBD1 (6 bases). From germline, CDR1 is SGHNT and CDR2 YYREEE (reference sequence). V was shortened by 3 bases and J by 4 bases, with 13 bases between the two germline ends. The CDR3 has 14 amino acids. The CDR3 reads CASSSFDRTYGYTF. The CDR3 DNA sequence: TGTGCCAGCAGCTCCTTCGACAGGACCTATGGCTACACCTTC.

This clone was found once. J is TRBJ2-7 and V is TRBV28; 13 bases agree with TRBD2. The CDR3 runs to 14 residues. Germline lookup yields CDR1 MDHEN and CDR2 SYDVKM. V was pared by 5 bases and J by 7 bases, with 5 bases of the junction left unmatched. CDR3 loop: CASSPTSGGREQYF. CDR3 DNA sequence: TGTGCCAGCAGTCCGACTAGCGGGGGGAGAGAGCAGTACTTC.

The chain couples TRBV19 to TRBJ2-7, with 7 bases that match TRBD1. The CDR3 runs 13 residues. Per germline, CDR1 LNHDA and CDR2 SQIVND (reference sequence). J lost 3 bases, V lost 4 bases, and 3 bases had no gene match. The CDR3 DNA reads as TGTGCCAGTAGTACGACAGGGCACTACGAGCAGTACTTC. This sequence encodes CASSTTGHYEQYF.

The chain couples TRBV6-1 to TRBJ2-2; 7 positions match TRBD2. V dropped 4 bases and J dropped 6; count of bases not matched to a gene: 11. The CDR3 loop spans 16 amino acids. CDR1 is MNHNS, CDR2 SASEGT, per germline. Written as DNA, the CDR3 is TGTGCCAGCAGTGGACTAGCTTCGTTTTCATCCGGGGAGCTGTTTTTT. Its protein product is CASSGLASFSSGELFF.

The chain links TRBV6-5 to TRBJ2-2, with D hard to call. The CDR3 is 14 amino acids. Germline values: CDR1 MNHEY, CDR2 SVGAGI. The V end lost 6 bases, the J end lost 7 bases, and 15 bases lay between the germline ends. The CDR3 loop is CASSLGSTLGELFF. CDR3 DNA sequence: TGTGCCAGCAGCCTCGGGTCCACCCTCGGGGAGCTGTTTTTT.

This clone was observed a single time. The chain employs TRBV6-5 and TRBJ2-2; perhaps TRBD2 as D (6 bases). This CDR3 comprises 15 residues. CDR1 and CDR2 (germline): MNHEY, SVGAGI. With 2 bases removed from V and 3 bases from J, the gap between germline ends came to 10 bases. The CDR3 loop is CASSYAGPYTGELFF. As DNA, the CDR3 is TGTGCCAGCAGTTACGCGGGGCCCTACACCGGGGAGCTGTTTTTT.

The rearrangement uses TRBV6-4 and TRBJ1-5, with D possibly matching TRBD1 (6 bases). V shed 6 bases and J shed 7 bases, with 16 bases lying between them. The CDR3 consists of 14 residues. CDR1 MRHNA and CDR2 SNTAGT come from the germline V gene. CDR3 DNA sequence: TGTGCCAGCAGGTGGGGGGGGCGCGGGCAGCCCCAGCATTTT. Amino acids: CASRWGGRGQPQHF.

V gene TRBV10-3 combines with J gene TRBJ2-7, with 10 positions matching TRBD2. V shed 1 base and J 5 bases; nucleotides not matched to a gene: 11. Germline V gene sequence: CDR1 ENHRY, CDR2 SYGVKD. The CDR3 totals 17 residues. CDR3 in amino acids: CAISEWSSGGFGDEQYF. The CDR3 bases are TGTGCCATCAGTGAGTGGAGTAGCGGGGGGTTCGGGGACGAGCAGTACTTC.

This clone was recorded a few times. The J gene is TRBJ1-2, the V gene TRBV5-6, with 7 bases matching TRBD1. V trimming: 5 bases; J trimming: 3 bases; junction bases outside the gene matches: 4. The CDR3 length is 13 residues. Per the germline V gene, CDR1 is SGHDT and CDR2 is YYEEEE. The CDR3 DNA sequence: TGTGCCAGCAGTCACAGGGGCCACTATGGCTACACCTTC. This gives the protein CASSHRGHYGYTF.